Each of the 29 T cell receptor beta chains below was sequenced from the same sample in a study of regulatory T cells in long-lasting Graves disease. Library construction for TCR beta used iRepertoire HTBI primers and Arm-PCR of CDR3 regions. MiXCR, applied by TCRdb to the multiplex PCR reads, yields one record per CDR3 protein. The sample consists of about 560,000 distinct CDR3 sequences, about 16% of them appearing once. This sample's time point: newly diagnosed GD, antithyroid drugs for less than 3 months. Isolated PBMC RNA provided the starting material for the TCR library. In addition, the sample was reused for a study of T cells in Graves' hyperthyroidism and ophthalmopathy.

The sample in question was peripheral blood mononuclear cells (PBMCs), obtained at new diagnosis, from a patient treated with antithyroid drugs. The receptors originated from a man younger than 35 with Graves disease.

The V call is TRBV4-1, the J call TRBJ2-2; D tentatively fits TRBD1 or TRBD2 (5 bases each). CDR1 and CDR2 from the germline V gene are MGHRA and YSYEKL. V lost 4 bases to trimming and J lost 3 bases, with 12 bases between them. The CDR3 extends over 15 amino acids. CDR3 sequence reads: CASSLNGAHTGELFF. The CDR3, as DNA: TGCGCCAGCAGCCTCAACGGGGCCCACACCGGGGAGCTGTTTTTT.

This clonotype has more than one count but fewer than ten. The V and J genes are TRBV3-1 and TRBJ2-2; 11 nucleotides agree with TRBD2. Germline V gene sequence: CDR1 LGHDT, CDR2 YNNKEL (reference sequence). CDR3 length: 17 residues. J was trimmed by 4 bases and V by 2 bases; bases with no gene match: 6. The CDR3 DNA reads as TGTGCCAGCAGCCAACTCACTAGCGGGAGCCTCACCGGGGAGCTGTTTTTT. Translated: CASSQLTSGSLTGELFF.

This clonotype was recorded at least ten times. CDR3 sequence (DNA): TGTGCCAGCAGCTTAGGGGTGTTTGGCTACGAGCAGTACTTC. It codes for CASSLGVFGYEQYF. This chain links TRBV11-2 with TRBJ2-7; D call uncertain. Trimming took 1 base from V and 3 from J, leaving 10 bases between them. CDR3 size: 14 residues. The germline V gene has CDR1 SGHAT and CDR2 FQNNGV.

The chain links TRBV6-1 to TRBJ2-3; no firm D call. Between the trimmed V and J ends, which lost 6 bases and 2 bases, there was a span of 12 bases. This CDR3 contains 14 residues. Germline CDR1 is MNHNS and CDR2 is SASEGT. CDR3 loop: CASRDLKSTDTQYF. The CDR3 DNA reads TGTGCCAGCAGAGACTTGAAGTCCACAGATACGCAGTATTTT.

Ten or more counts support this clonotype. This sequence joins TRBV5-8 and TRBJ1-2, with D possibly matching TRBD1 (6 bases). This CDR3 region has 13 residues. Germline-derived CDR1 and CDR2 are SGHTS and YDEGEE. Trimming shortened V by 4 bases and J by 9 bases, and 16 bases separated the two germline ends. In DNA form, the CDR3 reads TGTGCCAGCAGCGACAGGACTCGACCACGCTACACCTTC. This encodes CASSDRTRPRYTF.

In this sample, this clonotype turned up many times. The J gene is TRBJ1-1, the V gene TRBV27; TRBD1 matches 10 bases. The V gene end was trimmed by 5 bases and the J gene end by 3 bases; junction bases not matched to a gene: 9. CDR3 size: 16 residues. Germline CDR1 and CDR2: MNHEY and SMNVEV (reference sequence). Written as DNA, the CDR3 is TGTGCCAGCAGTCTCCTTGGAGGGACAGGGGACACTGAAGCTTTCTTT. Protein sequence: CASSLLGGTGDTEAFF.

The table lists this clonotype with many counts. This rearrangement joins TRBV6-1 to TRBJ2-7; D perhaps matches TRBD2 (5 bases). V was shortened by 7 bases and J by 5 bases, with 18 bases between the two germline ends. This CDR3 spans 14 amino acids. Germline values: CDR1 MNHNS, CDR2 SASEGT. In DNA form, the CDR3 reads TGTGCCAGCATTGGTACCCGGGAAGCTCACGAGCAGTACTTC. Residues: CASIGTREAHEQYF.

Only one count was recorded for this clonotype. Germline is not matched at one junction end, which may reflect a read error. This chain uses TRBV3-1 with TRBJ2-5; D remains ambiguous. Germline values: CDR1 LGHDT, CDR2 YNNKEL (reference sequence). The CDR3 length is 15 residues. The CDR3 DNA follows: TGTGCCAGCAGCCAAGATTGGCAGCGCCAAGAGACCCAGTGCTTC. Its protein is CASSQDWQRQETQCF.

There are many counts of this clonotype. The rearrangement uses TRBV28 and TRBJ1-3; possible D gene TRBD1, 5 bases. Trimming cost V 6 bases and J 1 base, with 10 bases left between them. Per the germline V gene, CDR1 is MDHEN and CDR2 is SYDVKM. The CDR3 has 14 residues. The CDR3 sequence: CASRTTASGNTIYF. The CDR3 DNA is TGTGCCAGCAGGACGACAGCATCTGGAAACACCATATATTTT.

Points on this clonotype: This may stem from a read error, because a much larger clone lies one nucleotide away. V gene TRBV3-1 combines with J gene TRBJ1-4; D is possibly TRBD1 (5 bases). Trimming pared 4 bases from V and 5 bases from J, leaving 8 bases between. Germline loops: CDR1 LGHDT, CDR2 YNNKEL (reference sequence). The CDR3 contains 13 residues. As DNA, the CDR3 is TGTGCCAGCAGCCTCCGGGGGAATGAAAAACTGTTTTTT. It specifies CASSLRGNEKLFF.

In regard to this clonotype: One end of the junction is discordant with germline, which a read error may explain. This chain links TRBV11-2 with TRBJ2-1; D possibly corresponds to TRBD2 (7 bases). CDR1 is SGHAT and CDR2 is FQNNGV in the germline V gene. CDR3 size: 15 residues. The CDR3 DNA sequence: TGCGCCAGCACCACGTTACCGGGGGCGGGGGAGACCCAGCACTTC. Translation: CASTTLPGAGETQHF.

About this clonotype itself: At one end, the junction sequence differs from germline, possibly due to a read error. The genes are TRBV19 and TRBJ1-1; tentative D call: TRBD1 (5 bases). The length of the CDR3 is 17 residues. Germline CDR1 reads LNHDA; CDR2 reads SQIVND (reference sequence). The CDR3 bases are TGTGCCAGTAGTATGAGGGGAAGTATTTTTATGAACACTGGAGCTTTCTTT. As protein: CASSMRGSIFMNTGAFF.

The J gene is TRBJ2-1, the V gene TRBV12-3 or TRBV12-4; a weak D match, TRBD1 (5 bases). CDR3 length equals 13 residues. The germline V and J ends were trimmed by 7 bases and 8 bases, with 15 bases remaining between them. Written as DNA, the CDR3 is TGTGCCAGCAAGTTAGGGGCCAGCGATGAGCAGTTCTTC. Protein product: CASKLGASDEQFF.

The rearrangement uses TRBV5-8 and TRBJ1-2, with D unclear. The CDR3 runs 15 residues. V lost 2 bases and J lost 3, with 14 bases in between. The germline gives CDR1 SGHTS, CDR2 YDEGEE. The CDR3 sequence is CASSFRPGNDYGYTF. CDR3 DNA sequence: TGTGCCAGCAGCTTTAGGCCCGGGAACGACTATGGCTACACCTTC.

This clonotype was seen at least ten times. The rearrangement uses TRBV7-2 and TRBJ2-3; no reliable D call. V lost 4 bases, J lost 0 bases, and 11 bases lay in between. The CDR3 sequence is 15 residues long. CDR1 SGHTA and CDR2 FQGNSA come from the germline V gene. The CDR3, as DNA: TGTGCCAGCAGCTCCAACCACCTAAGCACAGATACGCAGTATTTT. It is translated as CASSSNHLSTDTQYF.

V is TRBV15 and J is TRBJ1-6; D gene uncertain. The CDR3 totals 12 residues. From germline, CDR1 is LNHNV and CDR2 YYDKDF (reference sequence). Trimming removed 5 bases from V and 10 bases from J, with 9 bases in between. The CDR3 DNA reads TGTGCCACCAGCTCCTGGGGATCACCCCTCCACTTT. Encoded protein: CATSSWGSPLHF.

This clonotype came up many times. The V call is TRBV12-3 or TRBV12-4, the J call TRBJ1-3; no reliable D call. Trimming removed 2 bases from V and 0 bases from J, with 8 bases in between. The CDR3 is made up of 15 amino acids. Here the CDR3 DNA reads TGTGCCAGCAGTTTACACTTACCCTCTGGAAACACCATATATTTT. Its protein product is CASSLHLPSGNTIYF.

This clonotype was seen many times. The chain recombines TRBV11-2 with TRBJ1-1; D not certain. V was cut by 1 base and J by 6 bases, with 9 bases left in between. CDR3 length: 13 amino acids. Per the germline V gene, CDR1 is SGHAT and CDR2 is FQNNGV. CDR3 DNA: TGTGCCAGCAGCTTAGTCTCCGGGGCTGAAGCTTTCTTT. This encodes CASSLVSGAEAFF. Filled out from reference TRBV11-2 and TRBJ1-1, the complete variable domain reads EAGVAQSPRYKIIEKRQSVAFWCNPISGHATLYWYQQILGQGPKLLIQFQNNGVVDDSQLPKDRFSAERLKGVDSTLKIQPAKLEDSAVYLCASSLVSGAEAFFGQGTRLTVV.

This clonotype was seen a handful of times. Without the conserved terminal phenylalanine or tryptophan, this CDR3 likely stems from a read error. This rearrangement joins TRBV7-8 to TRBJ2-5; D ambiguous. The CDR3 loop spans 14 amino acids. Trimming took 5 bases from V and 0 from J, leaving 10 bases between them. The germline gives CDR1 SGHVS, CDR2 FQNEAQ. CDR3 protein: CASSGLADQETQYL. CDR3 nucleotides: TGTGCCAGCAGCGGCCTTGCAGACCAAGAGACCCAGTACCTC.

CDR3 protein: CASSLRDGTTYEQFF. The CDR3 coding sequence is TGCGCCAGCAGCCTCAGGGACGGAACAACCTACGAGCAGTTCTTC. The chain employs TRBV5-1 and TRBJ2-4; either TRBD1 or TRBD2 may fit D (5 bases each). The better agreement between TRBJ2-1 and the DNA end casts doubt on the J call. The CDR3 runs 15 residues. Germline V lookup: CDR1 SGHRS, CDR2 YFSETQ.

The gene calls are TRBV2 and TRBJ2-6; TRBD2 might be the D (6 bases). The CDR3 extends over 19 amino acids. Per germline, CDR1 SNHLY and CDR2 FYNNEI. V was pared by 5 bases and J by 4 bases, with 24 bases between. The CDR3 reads CASSFPGRESIFGANVLTF. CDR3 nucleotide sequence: TGTGCCAGCAGTTTCCCGGGACGGGAGTCTATATTCGGGGCCAACGTCCTGACTTTC.

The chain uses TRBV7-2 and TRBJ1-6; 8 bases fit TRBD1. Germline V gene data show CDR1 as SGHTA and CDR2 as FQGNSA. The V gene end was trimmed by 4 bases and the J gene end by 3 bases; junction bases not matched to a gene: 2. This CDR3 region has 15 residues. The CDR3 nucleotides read TGTGCCAGCAGCTCGACAGGGGTCTATAATTCACCCCTCCACTTT. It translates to CASSSTGVYNSPLHF.

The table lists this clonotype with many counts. The CDR3 DNA reads as TGTGCCAGCAGCTCCGGGGGGGGATACGAGCAGTACTTC. This encodes CASSSGGGYEQYF. The V and J genes are TRBV13 and TRBJ2-7; 8 bases are a match to TRBD2. Per the germline V gene, CDR1 is PRHDT and CDR2 is FYEKMQ (reference sequence). J was trimmed by 4 bases and V by 4 bases; bases with no gene match: 3. The CDR3 contains 13 residues.

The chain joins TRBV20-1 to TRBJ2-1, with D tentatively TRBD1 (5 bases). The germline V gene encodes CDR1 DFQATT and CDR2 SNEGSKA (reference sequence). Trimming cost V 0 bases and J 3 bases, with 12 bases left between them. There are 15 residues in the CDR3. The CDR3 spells CSARDSGNYYNEQFF. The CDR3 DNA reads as TGCAGTGCTAGAGATTCAGGGAATTACTACAATGAGCAGTTCTTC.

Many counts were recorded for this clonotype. CDR3 sequence: CASSLDEVVPDTQYF. CDR3 coding DNA: TGTGCCAGCAGCTTAGATGAGGTCGTCCCGGATACGCAGTATTTT. The chain employs TRBV11-2 and TRBJ2-3; D remains ambiguous. The germline V and J ends were trimmed by 0 bases and 6 bases, with 13 bases remaining between them. CDR1 SGHAT and CDR2 FQNNGV come from the germline V gene. The CDR3 runs 15 residues.

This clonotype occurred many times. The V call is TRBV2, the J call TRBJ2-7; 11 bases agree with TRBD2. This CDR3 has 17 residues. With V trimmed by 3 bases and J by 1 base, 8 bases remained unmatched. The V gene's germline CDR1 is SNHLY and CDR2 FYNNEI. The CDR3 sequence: CASSDSSGRSPSYEQYF. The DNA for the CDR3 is TGTGCCAGCAGTGATTCTAGCGGGAGGTCACCTTCCTACGAGCAGTACTTC.

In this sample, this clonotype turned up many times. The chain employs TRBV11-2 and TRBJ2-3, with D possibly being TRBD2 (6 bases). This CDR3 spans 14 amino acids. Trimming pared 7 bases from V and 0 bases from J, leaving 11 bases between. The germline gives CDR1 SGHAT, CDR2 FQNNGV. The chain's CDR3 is CASKLAPSTDTQYF. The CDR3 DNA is TGTGCCAGCAAGCTAGCGCCAAGCACAGATACGCAGTATTTT.

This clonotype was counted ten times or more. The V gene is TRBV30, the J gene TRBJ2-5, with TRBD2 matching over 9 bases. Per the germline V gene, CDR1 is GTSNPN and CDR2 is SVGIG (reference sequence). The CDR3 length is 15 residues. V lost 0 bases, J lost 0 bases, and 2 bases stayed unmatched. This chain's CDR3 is CAWSVAGGYQETQYF. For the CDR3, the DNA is TGTGCCTGGAGTGTAGCGGGAGGATACCAAGAGACCCAGTACTTC.

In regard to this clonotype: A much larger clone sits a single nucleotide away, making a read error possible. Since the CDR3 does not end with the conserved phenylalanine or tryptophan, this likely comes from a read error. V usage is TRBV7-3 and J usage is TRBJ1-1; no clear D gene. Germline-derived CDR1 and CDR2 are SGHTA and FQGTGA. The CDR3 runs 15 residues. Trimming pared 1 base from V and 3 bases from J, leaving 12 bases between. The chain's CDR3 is CASSLIALKDTEAFL. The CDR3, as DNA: TGTGCCAGCAGCTTAATTGCGTTGAAGGACACTGAAGCTTTCCTT.